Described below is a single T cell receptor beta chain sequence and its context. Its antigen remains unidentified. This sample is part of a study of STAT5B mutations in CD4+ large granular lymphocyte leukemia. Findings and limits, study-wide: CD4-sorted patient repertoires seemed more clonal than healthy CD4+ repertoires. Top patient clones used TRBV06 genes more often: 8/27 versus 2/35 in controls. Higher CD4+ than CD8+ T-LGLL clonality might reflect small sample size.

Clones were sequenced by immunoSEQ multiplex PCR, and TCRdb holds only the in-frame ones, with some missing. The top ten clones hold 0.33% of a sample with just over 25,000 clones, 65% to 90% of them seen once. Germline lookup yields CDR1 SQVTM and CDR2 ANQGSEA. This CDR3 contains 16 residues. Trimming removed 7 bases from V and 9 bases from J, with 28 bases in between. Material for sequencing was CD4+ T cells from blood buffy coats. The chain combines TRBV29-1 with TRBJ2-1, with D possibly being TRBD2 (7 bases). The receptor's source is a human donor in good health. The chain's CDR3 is CSAGEGGGLRRGEQFF. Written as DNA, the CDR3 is TGCAGCGCCGGGGAGGGGGGTGGACTACGGAGGGGTGAGCAGTTCTTC.